These 3 T cell receptor beta chains were all obtained from the same sample, sequenced in a study of T cells after posttransplantation cyclophosphamide. Cells defined as naive were viable CD3+CD4+ or CD3+CD8+ and CCR7+CD45RA+CD45RO-CD95-CD27+CD28+. Produced via immunoSEQ multiplex PCR; TCRdb's table is partial and in-frame only. The table records fewer than 40,000 clones, about 90% of them present only once. What was sequenced was naive CD4+ T cells sorted from PBMCs. Source of these receptors: an older woman in good health, CMV-negative, and a related stem cell transplant donor.

This clone was observed a handful of times. The V call is TRBV10-3, the J call TRBJ1-3; no definite D call. V was shortened by 4 bases and J by 0 bases, with 10 bases between the two germline ends. Germline V lookup: CDR1 ENHRY, CDR2 SYGVKD. This CDR3 spans 15 amino acids. The CDR3 DNA follows: TGTGCCATCAGTGGTGGCGGGTCCTCTGGAAACACCATATATTTT. It encodes CAISGGGSSGNTIYF.

This sequence joins TRBV7-9 and TRBJ2-5; 10 bases align to TRBD2. CDR3 length equals 16 residues. V shed 0 bases and J 3 bases; nucleotides not matched to a gene: 4. Germline V gene sequence: CDR1 SEHNR, CDR2 FQNEAQ (reference sequence). The CDR3 loop is CASSLARTSGKETQYF. Here the CDR3 DNA reads TGTGCCAGCAGCTTAGCCCGGACTAGCGGTAAAGAGACCCAGTACTTC.

This clone was observed once. This chain uses TRBV4-1 with TRBJ1-1; D is undetermined. The CDR3 consists of 14 residues. Germline assignment: CDR1 MGHRA and CDR2 YSYEKL. The V end was cut by 3 bases, the J end by 2 bases, with 10 bases between. CDR3 residues: CASSQEYRNTEAFF. For the CDR3, the DNA is TGCGCCAGCAGCCAGGAGTACCGAAACACTGAAGCTTTCTTT.